This is a list of T cell receptor beta chains from one sample in a study of cytomegalovirus exposure and HLA in healthy donors. The protocol was immunoSEQ multiplex PCR, while the TCRdb copy is restricted to in-frame clones and leaves out a portion. Among over 200,000 clones, around 90% were seen once, and the ten largest hold roughly 2%. The material sequenced was PBMCs. These receptors came from a woman under 30 in good health and CMV-seropositive. Each CDR3 is given with its conserved first and last residue. The D gene is left open where the match is weak. Part of the rows lack a size; the others show once, few, many or a class for expanded clones.

clone size	CDR3 length	V gene	D gene	J gene	CDR3 DNA	CDR3 protein
-	15	TRBV7-6	TRBD2	TRBJ2-1	TGTGCCAGCAGGGCCCTAGCGGGGGCTTTTCATGAGCAGTTCTTC	CASRALAGAFHEQFF
-	15	TRBV5-4	TRBD1	TRBJ1-4	TGTGCCAGCAGCTTGGTAGGGACAGGGGACGAAAAACTGTTTTTT	CASSLVGTGDEKLFF
-	14	TRBV4-1	-	TRBJ1-2	TGCGCCAGCAGCCAAACTTCATTCAACTATGGCTACACCTTC	CASSQTSFNYGYTF
-	17	TRBV5-6	TRBD1	TRBJ1-2	TGTGCCAGTTTAACAGGGGGCGCGGGCCCGGTAGACTATGGCTACACCTTC	CASLTGGAGPVDYGYTF
-	16	TRBV4-1	TRBD2	TRBJ2-7	TGCGCCAGCAGCCAACAGGCGGGACTAGGGGTTTACGAGCAGTACTTC	CASSQQAGLGVYEQYF
-	13	TRBV9	-	TRBJ2-7	TGTGCCAGCAGCGCCAACGGGGCCTACGAGCAGTACTTC	CASSANGAYEQYF
-	14	TRBV27	TRBD1	TRBJ2-4	TGTGCCAGCAGTTTGGGGGACAGGAAGAACATTCAGTACTTC	CASSLGDRKNIQYF
-	16	TRBV27	TRBD2	TRBJ2-7	TGTGCCAGCAGCCAAACCCCGGGAGGCGCGCCTTACGAGCAGTACTTC	CASSQTPGGAPYEQYF
-	15	TRBV4-1	-	TRBJ2-1	TGCGCCAGCAGCCAAGAATGGCGGGCCTACAATGAGCAGTTCTTC	CASSQEWRAYNEQFF
-	16	TRBV30	TRBD2	TRBJ2-3	TGTGCCTGGAGTGTACTGGATCGGCGGGAGGGGGGGACGCAGTATTTT	CAWSVLDRREGGTQYF
-	14	TRBV29-1	TRBD1	TRBJ2-7	TGCAGCGTGAGACAGGGTGAGGGTTCCTACGAGCAGTACTTC	CSVRQGEGSYEQYF
few	13	TRBV10-3	TRBD1	TRBJ2-7	TGTGCCATCGGAGGACAGGGTTCCTACGAGCAGTACTTC	CAIGGQGSYEQYF
-	14	TRBV9	-	TRBJ2-1	TGTGCCAGCAGCGTAGAGGGGAACTACAATGAGCAGTTCTTC	CASSVEGNYNEQFF
-	14	TRBV4-1	-	TRBJ2-7	TGCGCCAGCAGCCCGTCCGGGAGCTTATACGAGCAGTACTTC	CASSPSGSLYEQYF
once	14	TRBV5-6	-	TRBJ1-2	TGTGCCAGCAGCTCCCTGAGACGCGGATATGGCTACACCTTC	CASSSLRRGYGYTF
-	16	TRBV13	TRBD2	TRBJ2-1	TGTGCCAGCAGCGGCCCTAGCGGGGCGCTTGTGAATGAGCAGTTCTTC	CASSGPSGALVNEQFF
-	14	TRBV27	TRBD1	TRBJ1-3	TGTGCCAGCAGGCCCGACAGGGGAGGAAACACCATATATTTT	CASRPDRGGNTIYF
-	16	TRBV5-1	-	TRBJ1-1	TGCGCCAGCAGCTTGGACCTAGTTCGGGGGAACACTGAAGCTTTCTTT	CASSLDLVRGNTEAFF
-	18	TRBV5-1	TRBD2	TRBJ2-7	TGCGCCAGCAGCTTGTGGCCAGCCCTGGGCGGGAGTCCCTTCGAGCAGTACTTC	CASSLWPALGGSPFEQYF
-	13	TRBV6-5	TRBD1	TRBJ1-1	TGTGCCAGCAGTTTAGGTACCCCAGGGGGAGCTTTCTTT	CASSLGTPGGAFF
-	20	TRBV7-3	TRBD2	TRBJ2-1	TGTGCCAGCAGCTTAACCCCCCCGGGACTAGCGGGGAGCTCCTACAATGAGCAGTTCTTC	CASSLTPPGLAGSSYNEQFF
-	13	TRBV27	-	TRBJ2-7	TGTGCCAGCAGACAGAGTCCGGCCTACGAGCAGTACTTC	CASRQSPAYEQYF
few	13	TRBV18	-	TRBJ2-7	TGTGCCAGCTCACCACCGGGGCCAGACGAGCAGTACTTC	CASSPPGPDEQYF
-	15	TRBV4-1	-	TRBJ2-1	TGCGCCAGCAGCCAAGAGACAGACTTCAACAATGAGCAGTTCTTC	CASSQETDFNNEQFF
-	16	TRBV27	TRBD2	TRBJ2-7	TGTGCCAGCCTCCGTCTCTCGACTAGCGGGGCCTACGAGCAGTACTTC	CASLRLSTSGAYEQYF
-	12	TRBV28	-	TRBJ2-7	TGTGCCAGCAGTTCCCTACCAAGCGAGCAGTACTTC	CASSSLPSEQYF
-	14	TRBV6-6	-	TRBJ1-1	TGTGCCAGCACCTTACTAACGGGAAACACTGAAGCTTTCTTT	CASTLLTGNTEAFF
-	13	TRBV9	TRBD2	TRBJ2-1	TGTGCCAGCAGCCCTCGACTAGCCTTTGAGCAGTTCTTC	CASSPRLAFEQFF
-	16	TRBV6-5	TRBD1	TRBJ1-2	TGTGCCAGCAGTTACTCGAGGACAGGGGGCTTGGGTGGCTACACCTTC	CASSYSRTGGLGGYTF
-	22	TRBV7-8	-	TRBJ1-3	TGTGCCAGCAGCTTTTATTACACCGGGCTTACGACAGGAACATACTCTGGAAACACCATATATTTT	CASSFYYTGLTTGTYSGNTIYF
-	15	TRBV4-2	-	TRBJ2-2	TGTGCCAGCAGCTCGGCGGAGGCTAACACCGGGGAGCTGTTTTTT	CASSSAEANTGELFF
-	14	TRBV28	-	TRBJ1-2	TGTGCCAGCACCCGTTACGCAGGGATACATGGCTACACCTTC	CASTRYAGIHGYTF
-	15	TRBV27	-	TRBJ1-4	TGTGCCAGCAGTCGGACAGCCTTTTCTAATGAAAAACTGTTTTTT	CASSRTAFSNEKLFF
-	16	TRBV7-2	-	TRBJ1-5	TGTGCCAGCAGCTTCGACAGTTTTCCTCCCAATCAGCCCCAGCATTTT	CASSFDSFPPNQPQHF
-	20	TRBV27	TRBD1	TRBJ2-6	TGTGCCAGCAGTTTAAGAACGGGACAGGGCCCCCGGAGTGGGGCCAACGTCCTGACTTTC	CASSLRTGQGPRSGANVLTF
-	12	TRBV10-1	-	TRBJ2-7	TGCGCCAGCAGTTCCGGCCCTAGTGAGCAGTACTTC	CASSSGPSEQYF
-	13	TRBV27	-	TRBJ2-7	TGTGCCAGCGGTCTCAGGCCTCAATTTGAGCAGTACTTC	CASGLRPQFEQYF
-	13	TRBV29-1	-	TRBJ1-5	TGCAGCGTGGGGGGAGGCGAAGATCAGCCCCAGCATTTT	CSVGGGEDQPQHF
once	16	TRBV11-2	TRBD2	TRBJ2-1	TGTGCCAGCAGCCGACTAGCGCCCATTTCGAGTCATGAGCAGTTCTTC	CASSRLAPISSHEQFF
once	14	TRBV5-1	-	TRBJ1-1	TGCGCCAGCAGCTTGGATGTAGTCAACACTGAAGCTTTCTTT	CASSLDVVNTEAFF
-	16	TRBV9	-	TRBJ2-3	TGTGCCAGCAGCGTAGATGGTAACCTCCCGCGGGATACGCAGTATTTT	CASSVDGNLPRDTQYF